The TCR beta chain under discussion was sequenced for a study of blood T cell repertoires in COVID-19. Sequencing was performed with immunoSEQ multiplex PCR; in TCRdb, only in-frame clones are kept and a portion is missing. Of fewer than 200,000 clones in the sample, over 80% were seen once. The germline V gene has CDR1 LGHDT and CDR2 YNNKEL (reference sequence). The V end was cut by 1 base, the J end by 7 bases, with 8 bases between. The CDR3 length is 14 residues. This TCR was recovered from a woman aged 50 to 60 who had recovered from COVID-19. The sequenced material came from PBMCs or T cells enriched from blood (not recorded which). The V gene is TRBV3-1 (or the pseudogene TRBV3-2), the J gene TRBJ1-6; tentatively, D is TRBD1 (5 bases). This CDR3 is CASSQVQVNSPLHF. For the CDR3, the DNA is TGTGCCAGCAGCCAAGTACAGGTGAATTCACCCCTCCACTTT.